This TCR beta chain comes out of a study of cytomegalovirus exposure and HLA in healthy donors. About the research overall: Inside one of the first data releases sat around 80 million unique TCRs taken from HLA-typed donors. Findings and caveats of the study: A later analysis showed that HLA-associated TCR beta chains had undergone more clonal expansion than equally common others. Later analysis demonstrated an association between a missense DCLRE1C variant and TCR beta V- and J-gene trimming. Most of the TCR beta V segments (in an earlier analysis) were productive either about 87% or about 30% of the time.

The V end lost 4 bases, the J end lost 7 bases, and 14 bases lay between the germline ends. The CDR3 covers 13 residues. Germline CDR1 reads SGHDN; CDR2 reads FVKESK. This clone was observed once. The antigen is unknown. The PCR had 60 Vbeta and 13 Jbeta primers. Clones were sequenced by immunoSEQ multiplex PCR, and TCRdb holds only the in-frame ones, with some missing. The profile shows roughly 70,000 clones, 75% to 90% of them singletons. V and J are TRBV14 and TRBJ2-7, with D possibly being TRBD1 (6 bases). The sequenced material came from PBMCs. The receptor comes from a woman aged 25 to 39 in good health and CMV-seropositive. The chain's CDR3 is CASSLLRGREQYF. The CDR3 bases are TGTGCCAGCAGCCTACTCAGGGGTAGGGAGCAGTACTTC.